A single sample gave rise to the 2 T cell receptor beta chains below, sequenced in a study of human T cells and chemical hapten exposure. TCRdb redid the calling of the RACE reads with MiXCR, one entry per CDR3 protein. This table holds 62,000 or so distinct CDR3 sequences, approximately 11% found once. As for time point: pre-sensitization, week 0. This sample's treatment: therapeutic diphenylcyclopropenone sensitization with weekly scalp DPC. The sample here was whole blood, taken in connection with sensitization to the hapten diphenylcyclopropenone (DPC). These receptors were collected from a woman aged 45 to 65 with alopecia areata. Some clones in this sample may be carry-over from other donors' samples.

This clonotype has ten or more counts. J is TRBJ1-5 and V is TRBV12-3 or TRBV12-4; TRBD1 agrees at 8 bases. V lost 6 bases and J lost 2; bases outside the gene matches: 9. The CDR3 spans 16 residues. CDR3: CASSSQQGVGNQPQHF. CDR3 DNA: TGTGCCAGCAGCTCTCAACAGGGGGTCGGCAATCAGCCCCAGCATTTT.

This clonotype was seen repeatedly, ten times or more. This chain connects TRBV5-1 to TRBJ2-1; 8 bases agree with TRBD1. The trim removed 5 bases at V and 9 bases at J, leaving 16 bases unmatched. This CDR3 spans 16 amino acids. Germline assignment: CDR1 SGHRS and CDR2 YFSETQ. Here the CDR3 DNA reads TGCGCCAGCAGTCCCACCGGGACACCAGGACAGGGTGAGCAGTTCTTC. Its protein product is CASSPTGTPGQGEQFF.